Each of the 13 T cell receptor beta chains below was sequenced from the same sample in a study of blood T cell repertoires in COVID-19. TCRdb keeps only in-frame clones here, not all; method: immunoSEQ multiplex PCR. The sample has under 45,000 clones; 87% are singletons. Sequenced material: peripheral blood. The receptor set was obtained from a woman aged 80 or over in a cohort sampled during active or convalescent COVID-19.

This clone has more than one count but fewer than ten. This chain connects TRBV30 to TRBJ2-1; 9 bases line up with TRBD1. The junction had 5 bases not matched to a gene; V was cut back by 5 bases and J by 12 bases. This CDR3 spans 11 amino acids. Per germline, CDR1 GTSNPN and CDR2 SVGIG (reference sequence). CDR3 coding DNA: TGTGCCTGGGCCCGGGACAGGGTGCAGTTCTTC. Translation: CAWARDRVQFF.

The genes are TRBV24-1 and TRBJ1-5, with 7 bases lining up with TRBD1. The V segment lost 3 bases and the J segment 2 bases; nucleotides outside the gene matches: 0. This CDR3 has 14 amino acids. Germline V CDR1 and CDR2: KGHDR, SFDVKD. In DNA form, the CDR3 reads TGTGCCACCAGTGATACAGGGGGCAATCAGCCCCAGCATTTT. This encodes CATSDTGGNQPQHF.

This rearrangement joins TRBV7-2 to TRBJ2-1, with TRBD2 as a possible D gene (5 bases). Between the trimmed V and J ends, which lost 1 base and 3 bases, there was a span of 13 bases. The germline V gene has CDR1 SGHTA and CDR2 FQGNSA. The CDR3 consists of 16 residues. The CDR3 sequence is CASSLVGRASYNEQFF. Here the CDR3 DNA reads TGTGCCAGCAGCTTAGTAGGGAGAGCAAGCTACAATGAGCAGTTCTTC. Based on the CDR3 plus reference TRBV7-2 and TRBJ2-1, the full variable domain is GAGVSQSPSNKVTEKGKDVELRCDPISGHTALYWYRQSLGQGLEFLIYFQGNSAPDKSGLPSDRFSAERTGGSVSTLTIQRTQQEDSAVYLCASSLVGRASYNEQFFGPGTRLTVL.

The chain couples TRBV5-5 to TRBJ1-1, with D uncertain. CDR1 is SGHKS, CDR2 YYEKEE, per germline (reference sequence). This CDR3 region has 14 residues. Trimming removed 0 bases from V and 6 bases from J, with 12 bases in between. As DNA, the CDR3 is TGTGCCAGCAGCTTGGTCGATCGTGAGTCTGAAGCTTTCTTT. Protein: CASSLVDRESEAFF.

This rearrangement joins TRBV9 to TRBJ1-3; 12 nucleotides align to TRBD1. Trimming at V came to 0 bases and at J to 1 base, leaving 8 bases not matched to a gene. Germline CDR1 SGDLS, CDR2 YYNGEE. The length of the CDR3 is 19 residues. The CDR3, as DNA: TGTGCCAGCAGCGTAGGGTTCGCGGGACAGGGGGCTTCTGGAAACACCATATATTTT. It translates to CASSVGFAGQGASGNTIYF. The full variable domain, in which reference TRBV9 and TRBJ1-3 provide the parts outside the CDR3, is DSGVTQTPKHLITATGQRVTLRCSPRSGDLSVYWYQQSLDQGLQFLIQYYNGEERAKGNILERFSAQQFPDLHSELNLSSLELGDSALYFCASSVGFAGQGASGNTIYFGEGSWLTVV.

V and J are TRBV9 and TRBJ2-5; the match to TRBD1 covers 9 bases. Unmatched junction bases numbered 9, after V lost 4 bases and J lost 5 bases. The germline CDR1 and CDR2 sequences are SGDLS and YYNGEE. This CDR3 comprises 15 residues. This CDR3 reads CASSLRTGEFETQYF. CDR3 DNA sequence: TGTGCCAGCAGCCTCCGGACAGGGGAATTTGAGACCCAGTACTTC.

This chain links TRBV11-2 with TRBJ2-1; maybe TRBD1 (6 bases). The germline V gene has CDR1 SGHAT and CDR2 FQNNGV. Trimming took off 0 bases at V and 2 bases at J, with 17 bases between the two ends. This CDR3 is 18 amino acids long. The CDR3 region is CASSLDRGRLRTYNEQFF. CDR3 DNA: TGTGCCAGCAGCTTAGACAGGGGCCGCTTGAGGACCTACAATGAGCAGTTCTTC.

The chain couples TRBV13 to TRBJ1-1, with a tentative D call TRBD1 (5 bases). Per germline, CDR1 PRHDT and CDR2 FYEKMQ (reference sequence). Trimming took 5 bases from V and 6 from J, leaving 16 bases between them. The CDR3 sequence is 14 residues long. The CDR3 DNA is TGTGCCAGCAGCCGACGGGAGGGGAGCGCTGAAGCTTTCTTT. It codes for CASSRREGSAEAFF. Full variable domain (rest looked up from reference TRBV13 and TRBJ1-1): AAGVIQSPRHLIKEKRETATLKCYPIPRHDTVYWYQQGPGQDPQFLISFYEKMQSDKGSIPDRFSAQQFSDYHSELNMSSLELGDSALYFCASSRREGSAEAFFGQGTRLTVV.

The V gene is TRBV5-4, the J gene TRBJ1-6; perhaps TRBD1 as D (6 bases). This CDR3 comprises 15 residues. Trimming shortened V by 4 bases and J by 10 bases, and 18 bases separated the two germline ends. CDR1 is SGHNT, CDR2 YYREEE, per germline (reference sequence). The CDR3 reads CASSPGQREGSPLHF. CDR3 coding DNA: TGTGCCAGCAGCCCAGGACAGAGAGAAGGCTCACCCCTCCACTTT.

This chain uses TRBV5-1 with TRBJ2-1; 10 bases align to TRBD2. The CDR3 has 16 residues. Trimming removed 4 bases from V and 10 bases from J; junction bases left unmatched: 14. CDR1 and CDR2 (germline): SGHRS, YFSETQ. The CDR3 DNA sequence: TGCGCCAGCAGCCCGTCTAGCGGGAGCCTATCTTGGGAGCAGTTCTTC. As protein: CASSPSSGSLSWEQFF.

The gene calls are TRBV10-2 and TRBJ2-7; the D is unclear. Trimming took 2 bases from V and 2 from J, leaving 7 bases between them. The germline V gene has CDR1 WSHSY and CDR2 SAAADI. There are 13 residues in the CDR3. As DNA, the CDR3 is TGCGCCAGCAGTGAGAGCCCCACCTACGAGCAGTACTTC. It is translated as CASSESPTYEQYF.

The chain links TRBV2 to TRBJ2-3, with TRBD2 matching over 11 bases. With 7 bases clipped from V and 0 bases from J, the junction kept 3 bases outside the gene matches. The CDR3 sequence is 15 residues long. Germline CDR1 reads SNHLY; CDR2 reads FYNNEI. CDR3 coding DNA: TGTGCCAGCATACGGACTAGCGGGAGCACAGATACGCAGTATTTT. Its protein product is CASIRTSGSTDTQYF.

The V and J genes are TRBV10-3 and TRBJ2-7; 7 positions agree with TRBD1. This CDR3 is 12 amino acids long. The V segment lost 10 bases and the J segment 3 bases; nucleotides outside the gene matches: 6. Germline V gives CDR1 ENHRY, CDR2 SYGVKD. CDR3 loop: CATRQGNYEQYF. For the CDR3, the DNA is TGTGCCACCCGACAGGGAAACTACGAGCAGTACTTC.